This T cell receptor delta chain was documented in a study of gamma-delta chains in newborns, infants, children. Looking at the study overall: Innate gammadelta T cells reportedly expand polyclonally right after birth, driven by microbial exposure, per the title.

This clone was counted a few times. The protein held in TCRdb is that of a much larger clone and does not match this DNA's translation at residue 3, likely because of a read error; the protein shown is translated from the DNA. The CDR3 sequence is 15 residues long. Per germline, CDR1 GEAIGNYY and CDR2 EKD. TCRdb reprocessed the reads using CATT. The sample includes roughly 2,000 delta-chain clones, around 1% seen only once; the top ten take less than 15%. Material for sequencing was blood. This sequence joins TRDV2 and TRDJ1; TRDD3 matches 7 bases. The source is a child who was a newborn, infant or young child, either healthy, febrile or measles-vaccinated (not recorded which). The CDR3 loop is CARDRLGVHTDKLIF. DNA for the CDR3: TGTGCCCGTGACCGGCTGGGGGTCCACACCGATAAACTCATCTTT.